The 15 T cell receptor beta chains listed next were all sequenced from one sample in a study of T cell changes during pregnancy in multiple sclerosis (dated by TCRdb to the late 2010s). Libraries were prepared through the immunoSEQ multiplex PCR assay. As stored in TCRdb, this immuneACCESS dataset retains in-frame rearrangements with V and J assigned. A fraction of the clones does not appear; measured against another copy, unresolved V genes explain less than half of the discrepancy, and the remainder lacks a known reason. The sample yields some 49,000 clones; around 90% were counted once. The leading ten clones occupy about 5.1% of the sample. The sample here was peripheral blood, taken after pregnancy. All receptors come from a female donor in good health, enrolled as a control in a pregnancy study.

This chain connects TRBV6-5 to TRBJ1-5, with D uncertain. Looked up from germline, CDR1 is MNHEY and CDR2 is SVGAGI. CDR3 size: 14 residues. With 6 bases removed from V and 0 bases from J, the gap between germline ends came to 9 bases. CDR3 loop: CASSPSSSNQPQHF. In DNA, the CDR3 is TGTGCCAGCAGCCCTAGTTCTAGCAATCAGCCCCAGCATTTT.

CDR3 nucleotide sequence: TGCGCCAGCAGCCAAGAGAGGGACACCCCTAATTCACCCCTCCACTTT. Amino acid sequence: CASSQERDTPNSPLHF. The chain has TRBV4-1 and TRBJ1-6; tentative D call: TRBD1 (6 bases). V shed 0 bases and J shed 6 bases, with 12 bases lying between them. This CDR3 spans 16 amino acids. CDR1 MGHRA and CDR2 YSYEKL come from the germline V gene.

This clone was recorded once. The V call is TRBV9, the J call TRBJ2-7, with TRBD1 matching over 10 bases. Germline V gene sequence: CDR1 SGDLS, CDR2 YYNGEE. The CDR3 has 19 amino acids. Trimming at V came to 4 bases and at J to 0 bases, leaving 16 bases not matched to a gene. CDR3 sequence: CASSSAGGTGALYSYEQYF. In DNA form, the CDR3 reads TGTGCCAGCAGCTCCGCCGGGGGGACAGGGGCCCTATACTCCTACGAGCAGTACTTC.

This chain links TRBV7-9 with TRBJ2-7; tentatively, D is TRBD1 (7 bases). CDR1 is SEHNR and CDR2 is FQNEAQ in the germline V gene (reference sequence). V lost 4 bases to trimming and J lost 4 bases, with 17 bases between them. The CDR3 loop spans 15 amino acids. CDR3 sequence: CASSYLSTGTYEQYF. Here the CDR3 DNA reads TGTGCCAGCAGCTACCTGTCGACAGGGACTTACGAGCAGTACTTC.

This clone was counted between two and nine times. The chain has TRBV14 and TRBJ2-1; 7 bases map to TRBD1. This CDR3 has 13 residues. V shed 2 bases, J shed 15 bases, and the junction held 10 bases outside the gene matches. In germline, CDR1 is SGHDN, CDR2 FVKESK. The CDR3 sequence: CASSQPGQISPFF. CDR3 in DNA: TGTGCCAGCAGCCAACCGGGACAGATCTCCCCGTTCTTC.

The J gene is TRBJ1-1, the V gene TRBV30; D is possibly TRBD1 (6 bases). The length of the CDR3 is 14 residues. Per the germline V gene, CDR1 is GTSNPN and CDR2 is SVGIG (reference sequence). Trimming shortened V by 3 bases and J by 5 bases, and 16 bases separated the two germline ends. CDR3 in DNA: TGTGCCTGGAGCCCTACCGGGACACCGACTGAAGCTTTCTTT. It codes for CAWSPTGTPTEAFF.

The chain has TRBV5-1 and TRBJ2-7; 7 nucleotides align to TRBD2. Unmatched junction bases numbered 2, after V lost 0 bases and J lost 2 bases. The CDR3 extends over 14 amino acids. Germline CDR1 is SGHRS and CDR2 is YFSETQ. CDR3 sequence reads: CASSLGREPYEQYF. The CDR3 DNA follows: TGCGCCAGCAGCTTGGGGCGGGAGCCCTACGAGCAGTACTTC.

The chain uses TRBV10-3 and TRBJ1-1, with TRBD1 as a possible D gene (6 bases). The CDR3 is 14 amino acids. The ends were cut back, 10 bases at V and 1 base at J, with 16 bases in the middle. From germline, CDR1 is ENHRY and CDR2 SYGVKD. Written as DNA, the CDR3 is TGTGCCACCATGCAGGGGAACTCGAACACTGAAGCTTTCTTT. It specifies CATMQGNSNTEAFF.

This chain joins TRBV28 and TRBJ1-4; 9 bases agree with TRBD1. The CDR3 consists of 14 residues. The V and J ends lost 7 bases and 7 bases, in that order; junction bases with no gene match: 7. Looked up from germline, CDR1 is MDHEN and CDR2 is SYDVKM. CDR3 loop: CASTFGQGFEKLFF. In DNA form, the CDR3 reads TGTGCCAGCACCTTCGGACAGGGGTTTGAAAAACTGTTTTTT.

The V and J genes are TRBV2 and TRBJ2-3, with 7 positions matching TRBD1. J gave up 6 bases and V 7 bases, and 16 bases lay outside the gene matches. This CDR3 comprises 16 residues. CDR1 SNHLY and CDR2 FYNNEI come from the germline V gene. This chain's CDR3 is CASTEGAPISRDTQYF. The DNA for the CDR3 is TGTGCCAGCACCGAGGGGGCACCGATTTCTCGGGATACGCAGTATTTT.

The chain has TRBV28 and TRBJ1-2; no definite D call. The CDR3 sequence is 16 residues long. With 2 bases removed from V and 6 bases from J, the gap between germline ends came to 19 bases. Germline assignment: CDR1 MDHEN and CDR2 SYDVKM. CDR3 DNA sequence: TGTGCCAGCAGTTTAACGCCCACAACCGCCCTCGATGGCTACACCTTC. Amino acid sequence: CASSLTPTTALDGYTF.

The genes are TRBV7-2 and TRBJ2-7, with TRBD2 identical over 13 bases. This CDR3 contains 18 residues. Germline V gives CDR1 SGHTA, CDR2 FQGNSA. The V segment lost 0 bases and the J segment 1 base; nucleotides outside the gene matches: 6. The CDR3 region has the DNA TGTGCCAGCAGCTTAGCAACTAGCGGGGGGGAACGATCCTACGAGCAGTACTTC. As protein: CASSLATSGGERSYEQYF.

Notes on this clone: The junction differs from germline at one of its ends, possibly a read error. V gene TRBV7-7 combines with J gene TRBJ2-3; 13 nucleotides agree with TRBD2. This CDR3 has 16 residues. Germline CDR1 SSHAT, CDR2 FNYEAQ (reference sequence). CDR3 nucleotide sequence: TGTGCTAGCAGCTTAGGACTAGCGGGAGCTGGGGATACGCAGTATTTT. Protein sequence: CASSLGLAGAGDTQYF.

The CDR3 region is CASSRGNSPLHF. In nucleotides, the CDR3 is TGTGCCAGCAGTCGCGGGAATTCACCCCTCCACTTT. V usage is TRBV6-5 and J usage is TRBJ1-6; D gene unclear. The CDR3 runs 12 residues. The V gene lost 5 bases and the J gene lost 7 bases, with 6 bases spanning the gap. Germline CDR1 MNHEY, CDR2 SVGAGI.

The genes are TRBV25-1 and TRBJ2-7; 8 positions agree with TRBD1. The CDR3 has 15 amino acids. Germline-derived CDR1 and CDR2 are MGHDK and SYGVNS. V was clipped by 5 bases and J by 8 bases; unmatched bases: 14. CDR3 coding DNA: TGTGCCAGCAGTCCCTCGGCAGGGGGCGCTTACAAGCAGTACTTC. Translated: CASSPSAGGAYKQYF.